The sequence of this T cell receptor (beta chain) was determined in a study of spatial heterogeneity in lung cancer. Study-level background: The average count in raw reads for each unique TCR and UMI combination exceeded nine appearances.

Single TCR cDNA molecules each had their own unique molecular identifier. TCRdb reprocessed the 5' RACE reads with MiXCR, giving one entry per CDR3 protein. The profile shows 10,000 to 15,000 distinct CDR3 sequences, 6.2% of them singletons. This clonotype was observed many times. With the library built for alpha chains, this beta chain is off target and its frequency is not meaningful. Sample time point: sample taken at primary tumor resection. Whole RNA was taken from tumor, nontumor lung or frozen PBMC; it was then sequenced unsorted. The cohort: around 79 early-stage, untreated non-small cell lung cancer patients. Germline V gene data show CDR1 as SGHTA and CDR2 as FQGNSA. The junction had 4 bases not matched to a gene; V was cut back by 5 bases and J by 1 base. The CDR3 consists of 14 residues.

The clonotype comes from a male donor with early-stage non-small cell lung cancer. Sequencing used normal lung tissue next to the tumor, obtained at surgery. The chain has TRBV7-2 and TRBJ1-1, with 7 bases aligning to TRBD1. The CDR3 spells CASSLGTANTEAFF. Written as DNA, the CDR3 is TGTGCCAGCAGCCTTGGGACAGCGAACACTGAAGCTTTCTTT.